Below are 9 T cell receptor beta chains sequenced from a single sample in a study of blood T cell repertoires in COVID-19. Using immunoSEQ multiplex PCR, the repertoire was profiled, and TCRdb retains in-frame clones only, with some absent. Counted here are approximately 64,000 clones, 81% occurring once; the ten biggest clones make up approximately 0.8%. The sample comprised peripheral blood. These receptors were collected from a woman in her 70s with acute or convalescent COVID-19.

V gene TRBV3-1 (or the pseudogene TRBV3-2) combines with J gene TRBJ2-3; TRBD1 matches 7 bases. Per germline, CDR1 LGHDT and CDR2 YNNKEL (reference sequence). V was pared by 3 bases and J by 8 bases, with 14 bases of the junction left unmatched. The length of the CDR3 is 16 residues. The CDR3 nucleotides are TGTGCCAGCAGCCAGATACCGGGATCCACAGGGGTTACGCAGTATTTT. Amino acid sequence: CASSQIPGSTGVTQYF.

This clone showed up just a few times. The rearrangement links TRBV18 to TRBJ1-1, with 8 bases that match TRBD1. Germline V gene data show CDR1 as KGHSH and CDR2 as LQKENI. CDR3 length equals 13 residues. With 4 bases clipped from V and 7 bases from J, the junction kept 5 bases outside the gene matches. CDR3 region: CASSQTGDFEAFF. CDR3 sequence (DNA): TGTGCCAGCTCACAGACAGGGGATTTTGAAGCTTTCTTT.

The rearrangement uses TRBV7-2 and TRBJ2-5; 10 nucleotides match TRBD1. The germline gives CDR1 SGHTA, CDR2 FQGNSA. With V trimmed by 1 base and J by 4 bases, 6 bases remained unmatched. This CDR3 comprises 16 residues. The CDR3 nucleotides are TGTGCCAGCAGCTTAGATGGACAGGGGGGTAGAGAGACCCAGTACTTC. This gives the protein CASSLDGQGGRETQYF.

A single count supports this clone. The gene calls are TRBV6-4 and TRBJ2-1; TRBD2 aligns across 10 bases. The CDR3 has 15 residues. The germline gives CDR1 MRHNA, CDR2 SNTAGT. V dropped 6 bases and J dropped 1; count of bases not matched to a gene: 3. CDR3 DNA: TGTGCCAGCAGCATACTAGCGGGGTCCTACAATGAGCAGTTCTTC. Its translation: CASSILAGSYNEQFF.

This chain connects TRBV24-1 to TRBJ2-3; 12 nucleotides match TRBD2. Germline values: CDR1 KGHDR, CDR2 SFDVKD. The CDR3 has 18 amino acids. V gave up 3 bases and J gave up 4 bases; unmatched junction bases: 10. The CDR3 coding sequence is TGTGCCACCAGTGATCTCGGACTAGCGGGAAATATCGCAGATACGCAGTATTTT. This codes for CATSDLGLAGNIADTQYF.

This clone has only a few counts. The chain combines TRBV7-9 with TRBJ1-2, with 8 positions matching TRBD1. This CDR3 is 11 amino acids long. In germline, CDR1 is SEHNR, CDR2 FQNEAQ (reference sequence). Trimming cost V 10 bases and J 5 bases; bases outside gene matches: 3. The CDR3 here is CATDRVYGYTF. CDR3 bases: TGTGCCACGGACAGGGTGTATGGCTACACCTTC.

This chain joins TRBV6-4 and TRBJ2-2, with D hard to call. The V gene lost 3 bases and the J gene lost 3 bases, with 8 bases spanning the gap. Germline V gene sequence: CDR1 MRHNA, CDR2 SNTAGT. This CDR3 is built from 14 residues. The CDR3 loop is CASSEQPDTGELFF. The DNA for the CDR3 is TGTGCCAGCAGTGAACAGCCTGACACCGGGGAGCTGTTTTTT.

The gene calls are TRBV12-3 or TRBV12-4 and TRBJ1-4; D not certain. Trimming pared 2 bases from V and 11 bases from J, leaving 12 bases between. The CDR3 has 13 amino acids. The CDR3 loop reads CASSLQEEKKLFF. CDR3 DNA: TGTGCCAGCAGTTTACAGGAGGAGAAGAAACTGTTTTTT.

The chain uses TRBV6-1 and TRBJ1-2; the match to TRBD1 covers 8 bases. With 1 base clipped from V and 6 bases from J, the junction kept 4 bases outside the gene matches. This CDR3 has 14 amino acids. Germline CDR1 is MNHNS and CDR2 is SASEGT. This CDR3 reads CASSEEAGGNGYTF. As DNA, the CDR3 is TGTGCCAGCAGTGAAGAAGCAGGGGGCAATGGCTACACCTTC.